The 8 T cell receptor beta chains in this list originate from one sample, sequenced in a study of T cells in Graves' hyperthyroidism and ophthalmopathy. TCR beta CDR3 region amplification was performed from RNA transcripts. HTBI primers drove first-round RT-PCR of the TCR CDR3. TCRdb fed the multiplex PCR reads into MiXCR, producing one record per CDR3 protein. The sample has 550,000 to 600,000 distinct CDR3 sequences, approximately 15% seen once. Sequencing was done on a sample of blood. These TCRs come from a woman aged 18-29 years with Graves' ophthalmopathy.

This clonotype was observed at least ten times. The chain links TRBV11-3 to TRBJ2-1; a weak D match, TRBD2 (6 bases). Germline assignment: CDR1 SGHNT and CDR2 YENEEA. The CDR3 has 16 residues. V gave up 3 bases and J gave up 7 bases, with 19 bases separating them. The CDR3 DNA is TGTGCCAGCAGCTTTCTACGCGGGGTACCGGGGAATGAGCAGTTCTTC. Residues: CASSFLRGVPGNEQFF.

V usage is TRBV4-3 and J usage is TRBJ1-1; TRBD1 matches at 12 bases. In germline, CDR1 is LGHNA, CDR2 YSLEER. V was pared by 6 bases and J by 4 bases, with 3 bases of the junction left unmatched. The CDR3 has 14 residues. The CDR3 here is CASRVGQGATEAFF. The CDR3 bases are TGCGCCAGCAGGGTGGGACAGGGGGCCACTGAAGCTTTCTTT.

This clonotype has at least ten counts. The V gene is TRBV20-1, the J gene TRBJ1-2, with a tentative D call TRBD1 (5 bases). The CDR3 contains 14 residues. V was shortened by 5 bases and J by 7 bases, with 20 bases between the two germline ends. Per germline, CDR1 DFQATT and CDR2 SNEGSKA (reference sequence). The CDR3 here is CSAFLDSAVGGYTF. The DNA of the CDR3 is TGCAGTGCTTTTCTTGACAGTGCCGTCGGTGGCTACACCTTC.

There are a few counts of this clonotype. V is TRBV20-1 and J is TRBJ1-2, with D unresolved. The CDR3 spans 14 residues. The V end lost 2 bases, the J end lost 5 bases, and 15 bases lay between the germline ends. From germline, CDR1 is DFQATT and CDR2 SNEGSKA (reference sequence). The CDR3 coding sequence is TGCAGTGCTAGATCCCCGGACGGTGGGTATGGCTACACCTTC. Translated, it gives CSARSPDGGYGYTF.

There are a few counts of this clonotype. The chain is built from TRBV20-1 and TRBJ1-4; D is uncertain. CDR1 DFQATT and CDR2 SNEGSKA come from the germline V gene (reference sequence). This CDR3 has 18 residues. Trimming cost V 0 bases and J 6 bases, with 23 bases left between them. The DNA for the CDR3 is TGCAGTGCTAGAGATCGATATGCGGAGGGTACAGATGATGAAAAACTGTTTTTT. Translation gives CSARDRYAEGTDDEKLFF.

This clonotype has a count of ten or more. This chain joins TRBV6-2 or TRBV6-3 and TRBJ2-7; D unresolved. CDR3 length: 12 residues. Germline lookup yields CDR1 MNHEY and CDR2 SVGEGT. The V end was cut by 8 bases, the J end by 4 bases, with 12 bases between. CDR3 DNA: TGTGCCAGCGGGCAGGTCGGGTACGAGCAGTACTTC. It encodes CASGQVGYEQYF.

J is TRBJ2-3 and V is TRBV20-1; D gene uncertain. V was shortened by 0 bases and J by 0 bases, with 7 bases between the two germline ends. The CDR3 extends over 14 amino acids. The germline V gene has CDR1 DFQATT and CDR2 SNEGSKA (reference sequence). The CDR3 protein is CSARDFGSTDTQYF. The DNA for the CDR3 is TGCAGTGCTAGAGATTTCGGTAGCACAGATACGCAGTATTTT.

The V call is TRBV7-8, the J call TRBJ2-1; TRBD2 matches at 11 bases. V trimming: 8 bases; J trimming: 7 bases; junction bases outside the gene matches: 7. The CDR3 length is 14 residues. The germline V gene has CDR1 SGHVS and CDR2 FQNEAQ. The CDR3 sequence is CASPPTSGSNEQFF. In DNA form, the CDR3 reads TGTGCCAGCCCCCCCACTAGCGGGAGTAATGAGCAGTTCTTC.